The 10 T cell receptor beta chains below were found in one sample sequenced in a study of OX40 agonist ivuxolimab in advanced cancers. To prepare the library, the immunoSEQ multiplex PCR assay was applied. Sourced from immuneACCESS, this table was stored by TCRdb with only in-frame sequences that have V and J called. A share of the clones is absent; for the studies checked, an unresolved V gene accounts for under half, and the remainder has no known explanation. For this sample the table gives around 50,000 clones, of which almost 85% were detected only once. About 1.2% of the sample rests with the top ten. Sequencing was performed on CD4+ or CD8+ T cells sorted from blood, taken in a trial of the OX40 agonist ivuxolimab. These receptor sequences come from an adult with an advanced solid tumor such as melanoma, head and neck, liver or kidney cancer.

This CDR3 is CASSPRGASYNSPLHF. DNA for the CDR3: TGTGCCAGCAGTCCCAGGGGGGCCTCCTATAATTCACCCCTCCACTTT. The V and J genes are TRBV27 and TRBJ1-6; 7 bases are a match to TRBD1. This CDR3 has 16 residues. The ends lost 5 bases at V and 0 bases at J; junction bases unmatched: 4. Germline assignment: CDR1 MNHEY and CDR2 SMNVEV (reference sequence).

The DNA for the CDR3 is TGTGCCAGCAGTTACCGGGGTGGAGAAAAACTGTTTTTT. Residues: CASSYRGGEKLFF. The V gene is TRBV6-6, the J gene TRBJ1-4; unclear D gene. Trimming removed 2 bases from V and 8 bases from J, with 9 bases in between. Germline V CDR1 and CDR2: MNHNY, SVGAGI (reference sequence). This CDR3 spans 13 amino acids.

The chain links TRBV6-5 to TRBJ2-1; TRBD1 aligns across 11 bases. The length of the CDR3 is 15 residues. CDR1 and CDR2 from the germline V gene are MNHEY and SVGAGI. J gave up 6 bases and V 6 bases, and 7 bases lay outside the gene matches. CDR3 sequence reads: CASSRVGTGGNEQFF. The CDR3 nucleotides are TGTGCCAGCAGCAGAGTCGGGACAGGGGGCAATGAGCAGTTCTTC.

A single count supports this clone. This rearrangement joins TRBV19 to TRBJ2-1; D may match TRBD1 or TRBD2 (5 bases each). This CDR3 contains 15 residues. CDR1 is LNHDA, CDR2 SQIVND, per germline (reference sequence). V was trimmed by 5 bases and J by 5 bases, leaving 16 bases between them. This CDR3 reads CASSPGEWGNNEQFF. The CDR3 coding sequence is TGTGCCAGTAGTCCGGGTGAATGGGGGAACAATGAGCAGTTCTTC.

V is TRBV19 and J is TRBJ2-7; 7 bases align to TRBD2. After removal of 3 bases from V and 6 bases from J, the junction contained 11 bases not matched to a gene. The germline V gene encodes CDR1 LNHDA and CDR2 SQIVND (reference sequence). The CDR3 consists of 15 residues. CDR3 sequence: CASSILPTGRGEQYF. DNA for the CDR3: TGTGCCAGTAGTATCCTTCCGACGGGGAGGGGCGAGCAGTACTTC.

The J gene is TRBJ2-7, the V gene TRBV5-1, with D possibly called TRBD1 or TRBD2 (5 bases each). The CDR3 covers 14 residues. From germline, CDR1 is SGHRS and CDR2 YFSETQ. The ends were cut back, 5 bases at V and 0 bases at J, with 12 bases in the middle. CDR3 nucleotide sequence: TGCGCCAGCAGAGGAGTCGGGACCTCCTACGAGCAGTACTTC. The encoded protein is CASRGVGTSYEQYF.

The rearrangement joins TRBV28 to TRBJ2-5; the match to TRBD2 covers 9 bases. J was trimmed by 7 bases and V by 11 bases; bases with no gene match: 5. The CDR3 consists of 11 residues. Germline assignment: CDR1 MDHEN and CDR2 SYDVKM. The CDR3 sequence is CAGGRGGTQYF. As DNA, the CDR3 is TGTGCCGGCGGGAGGGGTGGGACCCAGTACTTC.

The chain recombines TRBV5-1 with TRBJ1-3; 11 nucleotides align to TRBD1. Trimming removed 2 bases from V and 7 bases from J; junction bases left unmatched: 5. Looked up from germline, CDR1 is SGHRS and CDR2 is YFSETQ. The CDR3 has 15 amino acids. The CDR3 DNA reads as TGCGCCAGCAGCTTCGGGACAGGGGGGACTAACACCATATATTTT. Its translation: CASSFGTGGTNTIYF. The whole variable domain, remainder taken from reference TRBV5-1 and TRBJ1-3, is KAGVTQTPRYLIKTRGQQVTLSCSPISGHRSVSWYQQTPGQGLQFLFEYFSETQRNKGNFPGRFSGRQFSNSRSEMNVSTLELGDSALYLCASSFGTGGTNTIYFGEGSWLTVV.

This clone was observed a single time. This chain joins TRBV5-5 and TRBJ2-3; the D is unclear. This CDR3 is built from 13 residues. V lost 0 bases and J 2 bases, leaving 4 bases between the germline ends. Germline values: CDR1 SGHKS, CDR2 YYEKEE (reference sequence). CDR3 residues: CASSLGSTDTQYF. The CDR3 region has the DNA TGTGCCAGCAGCTTGGGGTCCACAGATACGCAGTATTTT.

Only one count was recorded for this clone. The rearrangement links TRBV15 to TRBJ2-3; D is perhaps TRBD2 (5 bases). With 0 bases removed from V and 5 bases from J, the gap between germline ends came to 12 bases. The CDR3 has 15 amino acids. Germline-derived CDR1 and CDR2 are LNHNV and YYDKDF (reference sequence). The CDR3 DNA sequence: TGTGCCACCAGCAGAGATCGGGGATCGGGAGATACGCAGTATTTT. It specifies CATSRDRGSGDTQYF. The complete variable domain, with remaining parts taken from reference TRBV15 and TRBJ2-3, reads DAMVIQNPRYQVTQFGKPVTLSCSQTLNHNVMYWYQQKSSQAPKLLFHYYDKDFNNEADTPDNFQSRRPNTSFCFLDIRSPGLGDTAMYLCATSRDRGSGDTQYFGPGTRLTVL.